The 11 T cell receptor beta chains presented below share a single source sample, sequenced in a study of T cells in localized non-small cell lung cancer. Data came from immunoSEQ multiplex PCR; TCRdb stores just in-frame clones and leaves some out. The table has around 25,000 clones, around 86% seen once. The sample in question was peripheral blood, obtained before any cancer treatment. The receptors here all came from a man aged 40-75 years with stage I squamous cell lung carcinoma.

Written as DNA, the CDR3 is TGTGCCAGCAGCGCCCTCGACAGAATGAACACTGAAGCTTTCTTT. Translation: CASSALDRMNTEAFF. The J gene is TRBJ1-1, the V gene TRBV5-6; weak D call: TRBD1 (5 bases). Trimming took off 4 bases at V and 0 bases at J, with 13 bases between the two ends. CDR3 length: 15 amino acids. CDR1 is SGHDT and CDR2 is YYEEEE in the germline V gene.

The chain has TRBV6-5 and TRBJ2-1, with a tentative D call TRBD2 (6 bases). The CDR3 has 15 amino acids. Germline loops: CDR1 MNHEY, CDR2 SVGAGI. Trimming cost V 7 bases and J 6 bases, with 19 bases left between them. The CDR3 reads CASTSRQTSTNEQFF. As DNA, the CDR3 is TGTGCCAGCACCTCTAGGCAAACTAGCACCAATGAGCAGTTCTTC.

Here the CDR3 reads CASSYLVVSPLHF. The DNA for the CDR3 is TGTGCCAGCAGCTACCTCGTGGTTTCACCCCTCCACTTT. This chain links TRBV7-9 with TRBJ1-6, with D unclear. Per germline, CDR1 SEHNR and CDR2 FQNEAQ (reference sequence). This CDR3 region has 13 residues. Trimming pared 4 bases from V and 9 bases from J, leaving 10 bases between.

CDR3 DNA sequence: TGCGCCAGCAGCCGGGGACAGGGGTATCAGCCCCAGCATTTT. This codes for CASSRGQGYQPQHF. The chain recombines TRBV4-3 with TRBJ1-5; 10 bases fit TRBD1. Germline CDR1 and CDR2: LGHNA and YSLEER. V trimming: 4 bases; J trimming: 5 bases; junction bases outside the gene matches: 2. There are 14 residues in the CDR3.

The DNA of the CDR3 is TGTGCCAGTAACCGGGTGTATGGAGATACGCAGTATTTT. Translated: CASNRVYGDTQYF. The rearrangement links TRBV19 to TRBJ2-3; no clear D. The CDR3 covers 13 residues. The germline V and J ends were trimmed by 7 bases and 5 bases, with 13 bases remaining between them. Looked up from germline, CDR1 is LNHDA and CDR2 is SQIVND (reference sequence).

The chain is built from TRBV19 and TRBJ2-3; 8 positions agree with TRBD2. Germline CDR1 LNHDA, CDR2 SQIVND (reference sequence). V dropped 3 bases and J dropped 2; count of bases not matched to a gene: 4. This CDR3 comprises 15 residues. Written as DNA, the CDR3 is TGTGCCAGTAGTATCCGGGAGGGACACACAGATACGCAGTATTTT. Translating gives CASSIREGHTDTQYF.

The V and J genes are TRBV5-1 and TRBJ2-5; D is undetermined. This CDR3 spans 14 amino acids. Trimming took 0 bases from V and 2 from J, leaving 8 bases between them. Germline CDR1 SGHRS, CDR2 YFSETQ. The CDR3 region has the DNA TGCGCCAGCAGCTTGGGACCGTCACAAGAGACCCAGTACTTC. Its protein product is CASSLGPSQETQYF.

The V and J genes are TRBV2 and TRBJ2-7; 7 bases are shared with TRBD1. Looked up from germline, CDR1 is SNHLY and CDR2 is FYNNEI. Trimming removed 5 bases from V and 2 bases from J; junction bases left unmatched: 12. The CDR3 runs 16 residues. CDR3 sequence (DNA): TGTGCCAGCAGTAGGGGGCAGGTCGATTGGACCTACGAGCAGTACTTC. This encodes CASSRGQVDWTYEQYF.

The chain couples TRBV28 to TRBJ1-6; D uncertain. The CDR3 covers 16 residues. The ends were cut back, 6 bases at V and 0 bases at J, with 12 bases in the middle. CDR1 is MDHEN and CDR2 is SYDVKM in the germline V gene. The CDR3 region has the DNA TGTGCCAGCAGATCCCAAGGAAACTCCTATAATTCACCCCTCCACTTT. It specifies CASRSQGNSYNSPLHF.

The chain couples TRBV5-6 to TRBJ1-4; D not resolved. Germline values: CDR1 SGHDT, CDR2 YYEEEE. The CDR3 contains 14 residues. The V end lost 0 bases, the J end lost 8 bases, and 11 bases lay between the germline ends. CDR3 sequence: CASSLVQAGEKLFF. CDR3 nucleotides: TGTGCCAGCAGCTTGGTCCAGGCCGGGGAAAAACTGTTTTTT.

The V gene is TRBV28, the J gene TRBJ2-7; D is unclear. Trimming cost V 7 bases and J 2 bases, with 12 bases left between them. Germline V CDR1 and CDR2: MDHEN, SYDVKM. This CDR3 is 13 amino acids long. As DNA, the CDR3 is TGTGCCAGCATTGACTCGGCCACCTACGAGCAGTACTTC. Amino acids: CASIDSATYEQYF. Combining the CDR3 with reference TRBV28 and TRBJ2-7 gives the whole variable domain DVKVTQSSRYLVKRTGEKVFLECVQDMDHENMFWYRQDPGLGLRLIYFSYDVKMKEKGDIPEGYSVSREKKERFSLILESASTNQTSMYLCASIDSATYEQYFGPGTRLTVT.